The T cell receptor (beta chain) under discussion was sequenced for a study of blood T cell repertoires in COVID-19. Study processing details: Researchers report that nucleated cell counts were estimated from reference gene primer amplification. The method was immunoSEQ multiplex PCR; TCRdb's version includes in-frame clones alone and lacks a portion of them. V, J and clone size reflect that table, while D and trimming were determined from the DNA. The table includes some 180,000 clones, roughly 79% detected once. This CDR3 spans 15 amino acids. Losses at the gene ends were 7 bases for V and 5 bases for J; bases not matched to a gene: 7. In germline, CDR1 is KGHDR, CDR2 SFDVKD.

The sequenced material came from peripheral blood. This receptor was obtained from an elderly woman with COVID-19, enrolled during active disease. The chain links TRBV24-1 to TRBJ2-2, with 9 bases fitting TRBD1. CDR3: CATRAPGQGTGELFF. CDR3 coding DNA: TGTGCCACCAGGGCCCCGGGACAGGGTACCGGGGAGCTGTTTTTT.